Below, 23 T cell receptor beta chains from the same sample are listed, as sequenced in a study of T cell responses to AZD1222 COVID-19 vaccine. Data came from immunoSEQ multiplex PCR; TCRdb stores just in-frame clones and leaves some out. This sample carries 80,000 to 130,000 clones, around nine tenths of them seen once, and the ten largest clones take about a sixth. Source: peripheral blood, taken on day 0 of AZD1222 vaccination. The receptors shown here come from an adult in good health.

The genes are TRBV2 and TRBJ2-7; TRBD2 matches 12 bases. Per germline, CDR1 SNHLY and CDR2 FYNNEI. The ends lost 8 bases at V and 3 bases at J; junction bases unmatched: 2. The CDR3 runs to 13 residues. The CDR3 DNA reads TGTGCCAGCTTGACTAGCGGGAGCTACGAGCAGTACTTC. Translated, it gives CASLTSGSYEQYF.

The chain uses TRBV27 and TRBJ1-6; no clear D. The length of the CDR3 is 12 residues. The germline V gene has CDR1 MNHEY and CDR2 SMNVEV (reference sequence). V shed 3 bases and J shed 9 bases, with 6 bases lying between them. CDR3: CASSFSGSPLHF. CDR3 bases: TGTGCCAGCAGTTTTTCCGGTTCACCCCTCCACTTT.

V usage is TRBV11-2 and J usage is TRBJ1-1; D possibly corresponds to TRBD1 (5 bases). In germline, CDR1 is SGHAT, CDR2 FQNNGV. Trimming took off 4 bases at V and 5 bases at J, with 8 bases between the two ends. The CDR3 sequence is 12 residues long. CDR3 loop: CASSSDITEAFF. The CDR3 DNA reads TGTGCCAGCAGCTCGGACATTACTGAAGCTTTCTTT. Full variable domain (rest looked up from reference TRBV11-2 and TRBJ1-1): EAGVAQSPRYKIIEKRQSVAFWCNPISGHATLYWYQQILGQGPKLLIQFQNNGVVDDSQLPKDRFSAERLKGVDSTLKIQPAKLEDSAVYLCASSSDITEAFFGQGTRLTVV.

This rearrangement joins TRBV6-2 or TRBV6-3 to TRBJ1-6, with D possibly being TRBD1 (6 bases). V dropped 4 bases and J dropped 6 bases, with 13 bases sitting between them. This CDR3 comprises 15 residues. The germline CDR1 and CDR2 sequences are MNHEY and SVGEGT. This CDR3 reads CASSLPGARNSPLHF. The CDR3 bases are TGTGCCAGCAGTTTACCGGGGGCGCGTAATTCACCCCTCCACTTT.

This rearrangement joins TRBV20-1 to TRBJ2-3; D is unresolved. Trimming took 3 bases from V and 0 from J, leaving 4 bases between them. The CDR3 has 12 amino acids. CDR1 is DFQATT, CDR2 SNEGSKA, per germline (reference sequence). The CDR3 DNA sequence: TGCAGTGCTAGTGGTAGCACAGATACGCAGTATTTT. This sequence encodes CSASGSTDTQYF.

The rearrangement joins TRBV24-1 to TRBJ2-2; D may be TRBD1 or TRBD2 (5 bases each). This CDR3 is built from 15 residues. Germline CDR1 reads KGHDR; CDR2 reads SFDVKD. V was trimmed by 5 bases and J by 0 bases, leaving 9 bases between them. In DNA form, the CDR3 reads TGTGCCACCAGTGGGGGGTTCGCGAACACCGGGGAGCTGTTTTTT. Residues: CATSGGFANTGELFF.

This rearrangement joins TRBV24-1 to TRBJ1-4; no firm D call. Trimming stripped 5 bases from V and 0 bases from J, with 9 bases between. Germline V CDR1 and CDR2: KGHDR, SFDVKD. This CDR3 is 15 amino acids long. This CDR3 is CATSGRNATNEKLFF. For the CDR3, the DNA is TGTGCCACCAGTGGTAGAAATGCAACTAATGAAAAACTGTTTTTT.

The V call is TRBV7-2, the J call TRBJ2-5; D is ambiguous. V lost 2 bases and J lost 5, with 6 bases in between. The CDR3 contains 12 residues. The germline CDR1 and CDR2 sequences are SGHTA and FQGNSA. This CDR3 is CASSLITETQYF. The CDR3 DNA reads TGTGCCAGCAGCTTAATTACGGAGACCCAGTACTTC. The full variable domain, with the rest looked up from reference TRBV7-2 and TRBJ2-5, is GAGVSQSPSNKVTEKGKDVELRCDPISGHTALYWYRQSLGQGLEFLIYFQGNSAPDKSGLPSDRFSAERTGGSVSTLTIQRTQQEDSAVYLCASSLITETQYFGPGTRLLVL.

The rearrangement uses TRBV4-1 and TRBJ1-1; D not certain. Trimming shortened V by 4 bases and J by 0 bases, and 9 bases separated the two germline ends. The CDR3 runs 14 residues. Germline V gives CDR1 MGHRA, CDR2 YSYEKL. In DNA form, the CDR3 reads TGCGCCAGCAGCCCGGTCGGGGTGAACACTGAAGCTTTCTTT. It yields the protein CASSPVGVNTEAFF.

The chain recombines TRBV20-1 with TRBJ2-7; 7 bases line up with TRBD2. The CDR3 has 14 amino acids. CDR1 and CDR2 from the germline V gene are DFQATT and SNEGSKA (reference sequence). V gave up 3 bases and J gave up 4 bases; unmatched junction bases: 9. The CDR3 DNA reads TGCAGTGCTAGTCGGGCGGGAGTGGTATACGAGCAGTACTTC. It specifies CSASRAGVVYEQYF.

This chain connects TRBV5-1 to TRBJ2-1; TRBD2 matches at 8 bases. From germline, CDR1 is SGHRS and CDR2 YFSETQ. The junction had 6 bases not matched to a gene; V was cut back by 0 bases and J by 4 bases. The CDR3 contains 16 residues. As DNA, the CDR3 is TGCGCCAGCAGCTTGGTAGGTAGCGGGACATACAATGAGCAGTTCTTC. This gives the protein CASSLVGSGTYNEQFF.

As regards this clone: Other nucleotide sequences from this sample produce the same CDR3. V is TRBV7-9 and J is TRBJ2-1; D might be TRBD2 (5 bases). The V end lost 5 bases, the J end lost 7 bases, and 12 bases lay between the germline ends. The CDR3 extends over 13 amino acids. Germline assignment: CDR1 SEHNR and CDR2 FQNEAQ (reference sequence). The CDR3 reads CASSRATGNEQFF. The CDR3, as DNA: TGTGCCAGCAGCCGGGCGACGGGGAATGAGCAGTTCTTC.

The rearrangement uses TRBV9 and TRBJ1-3, with D unclear. The CDR3 is 15 residues long. Per the germline V gene, CDR1 is SGDLS and CDR2 is YYNGEE. Deletions cut 0 bases from V and 4 bases from J, with 11 bases between. The CDR3: CASSVAGDIGNTIYF. In nucleotides, the CDR3 is TGTGCCAGCAGCGTAGCAGGAGATATCGGAAACACCATATATTTT.

The gene calls are TRBV7-9 and TRBJ1-6; a weak D match, TRBD1 (6 bases). The ends were cut back, 1 base at V and 0 bases at J, with 10 bases in the middle. The CDR3 is made up of 17 amino acids. Germline V CDR1 and CDR2: SEHNR, FQNEAQ (reference sequence). DNA of the CDR3: TGTGCCAGCAGCTTAGGAGGGACATCCTCCTATAATTCACCCCTCCACTTT. It is translated as CASSLGGTSSYNSPLHF.

The chain is built from TRBV24-1 and TRBJ1-1; no reliable D call. The CDR3 extends over 12 amino acids. In germline, CDR1 is KGHDR, CDR2 SFDVKD. Trimming pared 3 bases from V and 1 base from J, leaving 2 bases between. The CDR3 DNA reads as TGTGCCACCAGTGATAGGAACACTGAAGCTTTCTTT. Amino acid sequence: CATSDRNTEAFF.

V gene TRBV9 combines with J gene TRBJ1-1, with D perhaps TRBD1 (6 bases). The length of the CDR3 is 15 residues. Germline loops: CDR1 SGDLS, CDR2 YYNGEE. Trimming shortened V by 3 bases and J by 0 bases, and 12 bases separated the two germline ends. CDR3 in amino acids: CASSASTGLNTEAFF. The CDR3 region has the DNA TGTGCCAGCAGCGCATCGACAGGTCTGAACACTGAAGCTTTCTTT.

This clone came up once. The V gene is TRBV27, the J gene TRBJ1-1, with D unresolved. Trimming pared 1 base from V and 4 bases from J, leaving 7 bases between. In germline, CDR1 is MNHEY, CDR2 SMNVEV (reference sequence). This CDR3 comprises 13 residues. The CDR3 DNA is TGTGCCAGCAGTTTATACAGTCGCACTGAAGCTTTCTTT. Translation: CASSLYSRTEAFF.

For the CDR3, the DNA is TGCAGCGTGGGGCAAGAGACCCAGTACTTC. Encoded protein: CSVGQETQYF. The chain joins TRBV29-1 to TRBJ2-5; D call uncertain. The CDR3 has 10 residues. The V end was cut by 6 bases, the J end by 2 bases, with 4 bases between. Per germline, CDR1 SQVTM and CDR2 ANQGSEA. Full variable domain (outside the CDR3, taken from reference TRBV29-1 and TRBJ2-5): SAVISQKPSRDICQRGTSLTIQCQVDSQVTMMFWYRQQPGQSLTLIATANQGSEATYESGFVIDKFPISRPNLTFSTLTVSNMSPEDSSIYLCSVGQETQYFGPGTRLLVL.

The chain couples TRBV18 to TRBJ2-5; D call uncertain. Deletions cut 3 bases from V and 3 bases from J, with 11 bases between. Germline CDR1 and CDR2: KGHSH and LQKENI. The CDR3 runs to 14 residues. The CDR3 bases are TGTGCCAGCTCACCGACACGAAATGAAGAGACCCAGTACTTC. This sequence encodes CASSPTRNEETQYF.

This clone was observed a single time. This rearrangement joins TRBV9 to TRBJ1-6; the D gene is possibly TRBD1 (5 bases). The CDR3 contains 14 residues. Germline-derived CDR1 and CDR2 are SGDLS and YYNGEE. V was clipped by 3 bases and J by 4 bases, with 8 bases between them. CDR3 coding DNA: TGTGCCAGCAGCGACAGGACGTATAATTCACCCCTCCACTTT. It yields the protein CASSDRTYNSPLHF. Full variable domain (remainder filled in from reference TRBV9 and TRBJ1-6): DSGVTQTPKHLITATGQRVTLRCSPRSGDLSVYWYQQSLDQGLQFLIQYYNGEERAKGNILERFSAQQFPDLHSELNLSSLELGDSALYFCASSDRTYNSPLHFGNGTRLTVT.

The chain uses TRBV9 and TRBJ2-1, with 8 bases that match TRBD2. After removal of 0 bases from V and 0 bases from J, the junction contained 5 bases not matched to a gene. The germline CDR1 and CDR2 sequences are SGDLS and YYNGEE. The CDR3 is 17 residues long. The CDR3 loop reads CASSVGGSGSSYNEQFF. The CDR3, as DNA: TGTGCCAGCAGCGTAGGAGGCAGCGGGAGCTCCTACAATGAGCAGTTCTTC.

This clone was found once. The gene calls are TRBV3-1 (or the pseudogene TRBV3-2) and TRBJ2-3, with a weak D call TRBD1 (6 bases). The CDR3 has 13 amino acids. Trimming removed 7 bases at V and 3 bases at J, with 11 bases between. CDR1 and CDR2 from the germline V gene are LGHDT and YNNKEL (reference sequence). Here the CDR3 reads CASTQGGTDTQYF. The CDR3 nucleotides read TGTGCCAGCACTCAAGGGGGAACAGATACGCAGTATTTT.

This rearrangement joins TRBV7-9 to TRBJ2-5; a possible D gene is TRBD2 (5 bases). This CDR3 contains 15 residues. The germline gives CDR1 SEHNR, CDR2 FQNEAQ (reference sequence). With 4 bases removed from V and 2 bases from J, the gap between germline ends came to 14 bases. The CDR3 region is CASSSLLAGQETQYF. The CDR3 DNA follows: TGTGCCAGCAGCTCCCTTTTGGCGGGTCAAGAGACCCAGTACTTC.